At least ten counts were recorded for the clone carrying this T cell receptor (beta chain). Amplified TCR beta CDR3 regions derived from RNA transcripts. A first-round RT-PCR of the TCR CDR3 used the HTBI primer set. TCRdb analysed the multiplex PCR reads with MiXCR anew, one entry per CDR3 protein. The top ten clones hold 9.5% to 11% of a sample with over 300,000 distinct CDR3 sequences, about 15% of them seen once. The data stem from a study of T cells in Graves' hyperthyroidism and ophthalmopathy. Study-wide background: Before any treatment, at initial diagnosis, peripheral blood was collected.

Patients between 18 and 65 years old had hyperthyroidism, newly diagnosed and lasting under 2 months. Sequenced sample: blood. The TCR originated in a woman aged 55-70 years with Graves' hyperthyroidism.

Here the CDR3 reads CASSLVLGTGSVEQYF. The DNA of the CDR3 is TGTGCCAGCAGCTTAGTGCTCGGGACAGGGTCGGTCGAGCAGTACTTC. This chain connects TRBV11-2 to TRBJ2-7; 9 bases are shared with TRBD1. CDR1 is SGHAT, CDR2 FQNNGV, per germline. The CDR3 is 16 amino acids. Trimming removed 1 base from V and 6 bases from J; junction bases left unmatched: 10.